This is a list of T cell receptor beta chains from one sample in a study of shared clonotypes between healthy human individuals. Using immunoSEQ multiplex PCR, the repertoire was profiled, and TCRdb retains in-frame clones only, with some absent. The sample lists about 2.1 million clones, around 93% occurring once. Sequencing used naive CD8+ T cells from PBMCs. These receptors were obtained from a young man in good health. Some clones in this sample may be carry-over from other donors' samples. Each CDR3 is given with its conserved first and last residue. The D gene is left open where the match is weak.

D,J,V,DNA,CDR3
TRBD2,TRBJ2-7,TRBV28,TGTGCCAGCAGCCTTGGAATAGCGGGAGTTTACGAGCAGTACTTC,CASSLGIAGVYEQYF
TRBD1,TRBJ1-1,TRBV11-1,TGTGCCAGCAGCGAGGGGGCGGAAATCGAAGCTTTCTTT,CASSEGAEIEAFF
NA,TRBJ1-3,TRBV7-9,TGTGCCAGCAGCTTAGCGCGGGGGGAAAACACCATATATTTT,CASSLARGENTIYF
TRBD2,TRBJ2-7,TRBV4-3,TGCGCCAGCAGCCAAGCCCCTAGCGGGGGGTACGAGCAGTACTTC,CASSQAPSGGYEQYF
NA,TRBJ2-7,TRBV29-1,TGCAGCGTTAAAGGATCGGTAGTTGCGGCGGGACGAAGCTCCTACGAGCAGTACTTC,CSVKGSVVAAGRSSYEQYF
NA,TRBJ1-4,TRBV27,TGTGCCAGCAGTTCGCCGGGAGGGCCCCCGGGAGGTGAAAAACTGTTTTTT,CASSSPGGPPGGEKLFF
TRBD2,TRBJ2-5,TRBV5-8,TGTGCCAGCAGCGAAAAGGGGAGGGGAGAGACCCAGTACTTC,CASSEKGRGETQYF
NA,TRBJ2-3,TRBV2,TGTGCCAGCAGTGAATTGACAGTCACTAGCACAGATACGCAGTATTTT,CASSELTVTSTDTQYF
NA,TRBJ1-1,TRBV9,TGTGCCAGCAGCGCTGCAGGTGGGAGCGTCAAAGCTTTCTTT,CASSAAGGSVKAFF
NA,TRBJ1-5,TRBV28,TGTGCCAGCAGTTTCGGCAGGGAGGTAAATCAGCCCCAGCATTTT,CASSFGREVNQPQHF
NA,TRBJ2-3,TRBV2,TGTGCCACCGAGACAGAACCTTTACGCGAAGATACGCAGTATTTT,CATETEPLREDTQYF
TRBD1,TRBJ2-7,TRBV29-1,TGCAGCGTCGGGACAGGTTTCAGCTCCTACGAGCAGTACTTC,CSVGTGFSSYEQYF
NA,TRBJ1-3,TRBV7-6,TGTGCCAGCAGTCCGACAGGCGGACCTGGAAACACCATATATTTT,CASSPTGGPGNTIYF
TRBD2,TRBJ2-5,TRBV7-9,TGTGCCAGCAGCTTCTTCCTGACTAGCGGGGAAGAGACCCAGTACTTC,CASSFFLTSGEETQYF
NA,TRBJ1-4,TRBV27,TGTGCCAGCAGTTTATTCGGACAGACTCCTACTAATGAAAAACTGTTTTTT,CASSLFGQTPTNEKLFF
NA,TRBJ2-2,TRBV29-1,TGCAGCGTTGAAGAGAGGGACACCGGGGAGCTGTTTTTT,CSVEERDTGELFF